These 13 T cell receptor beta chains were sequenced from one sample in a study of cytomegalovirus exposure and HLA in healthy donors. Some clones are missing from TCRdb's copy, which holds only in-frame ones; the method was immunoSEQ multiplex PCR. The sample lists about 79,000 clones; approximately 93% were seen once. Source material: PBMCs. All receptors derive from a woman aged 25 to 39 in good health and CMV-seronegative.

The chain uses TRBV9 and TRBJ2-1, with 10 bases aligning to TRBD2. Germline V CDR1 and CDR2: SGDLS, YYNGEE. J was trimmed by 6 bases and V by 0 bases; bases with no gene match: 18. This CDR3 contains 20 residues. The CDR3 bases are TGTGCCAGCAGCGTAGGACCAGGGGCCGTGAGCGGGAGGGCCGGCAATGAGCAGTTCTTC. Translated: CASSVGPGAVSGRAGNEQFF. The full variable domain, with the rest looked up from reference TRBV9 and TRBJ2-1, is DSGVTQTPKHLITATGQRVTLRCSPRSGDLSVYWYQQSLDQGLQFLIQYYNGEERAKGNILERFSAQQFPDLHSELNLSSLELGDSALYFCASSVGPGAVSGRAGNEQFFGPGTRLTVL.

The V and J genes are TRBV5-1 and TRBJ2-1, with 7 bases fitting TRBD2. The germline gives CDR1 SGHRS, CDR2 YFSETQ. Trimming removed 4 bases from V and 9 bases from J; junction bases left unmatched: 7. The CDR3 runs to 13 residues. The CDR3 reads CASSQDRGGEQFF. CDR3 DNA sequence: TGCGCCAGCAGCCAAGATCGCGGGGGTGAGCAGTTCTTC. Full variable domain (outside the CDR3, taken from reference TRBV5-1 and TRBJ2-1): KAGVTQTPRYLIKTRGQQVTLSCSPISGHRSVSWYQQTPGQGLQFLFEYFSETQRNKGNFPGRFSGRQFSNSRSEMNVSTLELGDSALYLCASSQDRGGEQFFGPGTRLTVL.

The chain joins TRBV4-1 to TRBJ1-6, with a possible D match to TRBD1 (6 bases). The germline V and J ends were trimmed by 4 bases and 5 bases, with 15 bases remaining between them. CDR1 is MGHRA and CDR2 is YSYEKL in the germline V gene. CDR3 length equals 16 residues. The CDR3 reads CASSRGGGRDNSPLHF. The CDR3 DNA reads TGCGCCAGCAGCCGCGGGGGGGGGCGTGATAATTCACCCCTCCACTTT.

The chain links TRBV27 to TRBJ1-2; 8 nucleotides agree with TRBD1. The trim removed 6 bases at V and 5 bases at J, leaving 11 bases unmatched. Germline CDR1 reads MNHEY; CDR2 reads SMNVEV (reference sequence). CDR3 size: 15 residues. The CDR3 region has the DNA TGTGCCAGCAGGGCGACCCCGGACAGGGAATATGGCTACACCTTC. Translating gives CASRATPDREYGYTF.

A note on this clone: This CDR3 is also generated by other DNA sequences in the sample. The chain has TRBV7-2 and TRBJ2-7; 9 bases line up with TRBD2. CDR1 and CDR2 (germline): SGHTA, FQGNSA. CDR3 length: 14 amino acids. V trimming: 2 bases; J trimming: 2 bases; junction bases outside the gene matches: 1. CDR3 DNA: TGTGCCAGCAGCTTATTAGCGGGAGCCTACGAGCAGTACTTC. This translates into CASSLLAGAYEQYF.

CDR3 loop: CASSPSTSGGQGGTDTQYF. CDR3 DNA sequence: TGTGCCAGCTCACCGTCGACTAGCGGGGGGCAAGGGGGCACAGATACGCAGTATTTT. The genes are TRBV18 and TRBJ2-3; 13 positions agree with TRBD2. Germline loops: CDR1 KGHSH, CDR2 LQKENI. The junction had 10 bases not matched to a gene; V was cut back by 3 bases and J by 1 base. The CDR3 loop spans 19 amino acids.

The chain recombines TRBV27 with TRBJ2-7, with D hard to call. CDR1 is MNHEY, CDR2 SMNVEV, per germline (reference sequence). The V gene lost 2 bases and the J gene lost 5 bases, with 10 bases spanning the gap. This CDR3 is 13 amino acids long. The CDR3 sequence is CASSLLNRDEQYF. The CDR3 DNA reads as TGTGCCAGCAGTTTACTGAATCGCGACGAGCAGTACTTC.

V and J are TRBV10-1 and TRBJ1-5; D not resolved. This CDR3 is 20 amino acids long. Per the germline V gene, CDR1 is WNHNN and CDR2 is SYGVQD (reference sequence). With 9 bases removed from V and 0 bases from J, the gap between germline ends came to 30 bases. This CDR3 is CARITLKTRHASYSNQPQHF. The CDR3 DNA reads TGCGCCAGGATTACCCTTAAGACTCGCCACGCCTCGTATAGCAATCAGCCCCAGCATTTT.

The gene calls are TRBV5-4 and TRBJ2-1; TRBD2 agrees at 9 bases. After removal of 0 bases from V and 9 bases from J, the junction contained 10 bases not matched to a gene. The CDR3 runs 16 residues. In germline, CDR1 is SGHNT, CDR2 YYREEE (reference sequence). CDR3 DNA sequence: TGTGCCAGCAGCTTGGGCGTGCGGGGGGGGCCCCTTGAGCAGTTCTTC. Amino acids: CASSLGVRGGPLEQFF.

The CDR3 region is CASTAGLYEQYF. The CDR3 DNA follows: TGTGCCAGCACTGCGGGCCTCTACGAGCAGTACTTC. This sequence joins TRBV28 and TRBJ2-7; maybe TRBD2 (5 bases). This CDR3 has 12 amino acids. Trimming shortened V by 7 bases and J by 3 bases, and 10 bases separated the two germline ends. Germline V gene data show CDR1 as MDHEN and CDR2 as SYDVKM.

The chain joins TRBV9 to TRBJ1-1; 8 bases map to TRBD1. J gave up 3 bases and V 4 bases, and 8 bases lay outside the gene matches. This CDR3 has 15 residues. Germline V lookup: CDR1 SGDLS, CDR2 YYNGEE. The CDR3 sequence is CASSPSRDRHTEAFF. The CDR3 DNA reads TGTGCCAGCAGCCCATCCCGGGACAGGCACACTGAAGCTTTCTTT.

V is TRBV28 and J is TRBJ2-2; perhaps TRBD2 as D (6 bases). This CDR3 comprises 20 residues. Trimming stripped 5 bases from V and 0 bases from J, with 25 bases between. Germline CDR1 reads MDHEN; CDR2 reads SYDVKM. The CDR3 region is CASSRRMGQGGGANTGELFF. The DNA for the CDR3 is TGTGCCAGCAGTCGGCGTATGGGGCAGGGAGGTGGCGCGAACACCGGGGAGCTGTTTTTT.

The genes are TRBV5-1 and TRBJ2-3; 10 positions match TRBD1. The CDR3 totals 19 residues. Germline CDR1 reads SGHRS; CDR2 reads YFSETQ. J lost 3 bases, V lost 0 bases, and 13 bases had no gene match. The CDR3 DNA follows: TGCGCCAGCAGCTTGGTCGTGCCTAGCGGACAGGGGGAAACAGATACGCAGTATTTT. This sequence encodes CASSLVVPSGQGETDTQYF.